The present entry profiles one TCR beta chain with its context. What it binds is unknown. The data stem from a study of vaccination and CD4 T cells after COVID-19. Overall study context: Post-COVID sampling occurred a median around 100 days after diagnosis (range 35 to 161).

General observations from the study: The authors studied relatively few convalescent patients and analyzed no early post-infection timepoints.

V was clipped by 2 bases and J by 6 bases, with 11 bases between them. The CDR3 length is 15 residues. The germline gives CDR1 MNHEY, CDR2 SVGAGI. The treatment was: roughly 11-day PBMC culture with coronavirus spike peptide pools or control peptides (ViraFEST assay). Once peptide pools had expanded antigen-specific T cells, ViraFEST sequenced TCRs. Sequenced with the Oncomine TCR Beta short-read assay was DNA taken from cultured CD4+ T cells. The genomic DNA was obtained from cultured CD4+ T cells by extraction with the QIAamp micro DNA kit. TCRdb redid the calling of the PCR reads with MiXCR, one entry per CDR3 protein. This sample has about 18,000 distinct CDR3 sequences; 45% occur once, and the top ten carry about a fifth.

This TCR was recovered from a human donor who received a COVID-19 vaccine. This chain uses TRBV6-5 with TRBJ1-6, with D possibly TRBD1 on 5 matching bases. The sequencing used CD4+ T cells from blood, cultured in vitro, collected before SARS-CoV-2 vaccination. DNA for the CDR3: TGTGCCAGCAGTTACGGGGCCTTCAGTAATTCACCCCTCCACTTT. Its protein product is CASSYGAFSNSPLHF.